This is a list of T cell receptor beta chains from one sample in a study of graft-versus-host responses after intestinal transplantation. TCRdb keeps only in-frame clones here, not all; method: immunoSEQ multiplex PCR. The sample lists some 25,000 clones; approximately 91% were seen once. The material was PBMCs, obtained about 41 days after intestinal transplant. All receptors derive from a human patient who received an intestinal transplant, so some T cells may come from the graft donor. Each CDR3 is given with its conserved first and last residue. Fields, in order: V gene, J gene, clone size, D gene, CDR3 protein, CDR3 DNA. D genes are given only for firm matches. Clone size is stated in some rows and not others, as once, few, many or a class when expanded.

v_call: TRBV7-6
j_call: TRBJ2-7
clone_size: -
d_call: TRBD1
cdr3_aa: CASSLQGSSNEQYF
cdr3_nt: TGTGCCAGCAGCCTACAGGGGTCAAGTAACGAGCAGTACTTC

v_call: TRBV6-5
j_call: TRBJ1-1
clone_size: -
d_call: -
cdr3_aa: CASSSVEDTEAFF
cdr3_nt: TGTGCCAGCAGTTCGGTAGAGGACACTGAAGCTTTCTTT

v_call: TRBV13
j_call: TRBJ1-1
clone_size: -
d_call: -
cdr3_aa: CASSLGIQGRDEAFF
cdr3_nt: TGTGCCAGCAGCCTCGGGATCCAAGGTCGAGATGAAGCTTTCTTT

v_call: TRBV7-3
j_call: TRBJ1-3
clone_size: -
d_call: -
cdr3_aa: CASSLQGGNTIYF
cdr3_nt: TGTGCCAGCAGCTTACAGGGTGGAAACACCATATATTTT

v_call: TRBV7-8
j_call: TRBJ2-3
clone_size: -
d_call: -
cdr3_aa: CASSLSSTDTQYF
cdr3_nt: TGTGCCAGCAGCCTTTCTAGCACAGATACGCAGTATTTT

v_call: TRBV5-4
j_call: TRBJ1-4
clone_size: medium-sized
d_call: -
cdr3_aa: CASSLEGPVSEKLFF
cdr3_nt: TGTGCCAGCAGCTTGGAGGGGCCCGTCTCTGAAAAACTGTTTTTT

v_call: TRBV21-1
j_call: TRBJ2-1
clone_size: -
d_call: -
cdr3_aa: CASSKGTSGNNEQFF
cdr3_nt: TGTGCCAGCAGCAAAGGGACTAGCGGGAACAATGAGCAGTTCTTC

v_call: TRBV10-3
j_call: TRBJ2-1
clone_size: -
d_call: -
cdr3_aa: CAISEASRRRFDNEQFF
cdr3_nt: TGTGCCATCAGTGAAGCTAGTAGAAGAAGGTTCGACAATGAGCAGTTCTTC

v_call: TRBV7-8
j_call: TRBJ2-7
clone_size: -
d_call: -
cdr3_aa: CASSLGGSARSYEQYF
cdr3_nt: TGTGCCAGCAGCTTAGGAGGGAGCGCCAGGTCCTACGAGCAGTACTTC

v_call: TRBV6-6
j_call: TRBJ1-1
clone_size: -
d_call: -
cdr3_aa: CASSYSNRIGTEAFF
cdr3_nt: TGTGCCAGCAGTTACTCGAACAGGATCGGGACTGAAGCTTTCTTT

v_call: TRBV27
j_call: TRBJ2-1
clone_size: -
d_call: TRBD2
cdr3_aa: CASSVTGFPGLAGLRNEQFF
cdr3_nt: TGTGCCAGCAGTGTTACAGGCTTCCCGGGACTAGCGGGCCTAAGGAATGAGCAGTTCTTC

v_call: TRBV28
j_call: TRBJ1-5
clone_size: -
d_call: -
cdr3_aa: CASSLYSGGLNQPQHF
cdr3_nt: TGTGCCAGCAGTTTATACTCGGGGGGACTTAATCAGCCCCAGCATTTT

v_call: TRBV7-9
j_call: TRBJ2-7
clone_size: -
d_call: -
cdr3_aa: CASSLTPEQYF
cdr3_nt: TGTGCCAGCAGCTTAACGCCCGAGCAGTACTTC

v_call: TRBV9
j_call: TRBJ2-3
clone_size: -
d_call: TRBD2
cdr3_aa: CASSETSGRARDTQYF
cdr3_nt: TGTGCCAGCAGCGAGACTAGCGGGAGGGCCAGGGATACGCAGTATTTT

v_call: TRBV5-4
j_call: TRBJ1-2
clone_size: -
d_call: -
cdr3_aa: CASSWRVQGFSYGYTF
cdr3_nt: TGTGCCAGCAGCTGGAGGGTTCAGGGGTTCTCCTATGGCTACACCTTC

v_call: TRBV5-6
j_call: TRBJ2-5
clone_size: -
d_call: -
cdr3_aa: CASRFKEETQYF
cdr3_nt: TGTGCCAGCAGATTTAAGGAAGAGACCCAGTACTTC

v_call: TRBV2
j_call: TRBJ2-7
clone_size: -
d_call: -
cdr3_aa: CATRTGVAYEQYF
cdr3_nt: TGTGCCACCCGGACTGGAGTTGCCTACGAGCAGTACTTC

v_call: TRBV15
j_call: TRBJ1-3
clone_size: -
d_call: -
cdr3_aa: CATSSIPMSSGNTIYF
cdr3_nt: TGTGCCACCAGTTCCATCCCTATGAGCTCTGGAAACACCATATATTTT

v_call: TRBV6-5
j_call: TRBJ2-7
clone_size: -
d_call: -
cdr3_aa: CASRHGLFEQYF
cdr3_nt: TGTGCCAGCAGGCACGGTTTGTTCGAGCAGTACTTC

v_call: TRBV9
j_call: TRBJ2-1
clone_size: -
d_call: TRBD2
cdr3_aa: CASSVGASGRYNEQFF
cdr3_nt: TGTGCCAGCAGCGTAGGGGCTAGCGGGAGGTACAATGAGCAGTTCTTC

v_call: TRBV19
j_call: TRBJ1-5
clone_size: -
d_call: -
cdr3_aa: CASSILAPWGNQPQHF
cdr3_nt: TGTGCCAGTAGTATCTTGGCTCCATGGGGCAATCAGCCCCAGCATTTT

v_call: TRBV4-3
j_call: TRBJ2-7
clone_size: once
d_call: -
cdr3_aa: CASSQDTAVLTYEQYF
cdr3_nt: TGCGCCAGCAGCCAAGATACCGCGGTGCTAACCTACGAGCAGTACTTC

v_call: TRBV7-9
j_call: TRBJ2-5
clone_size: -
d_call: -
cdr3_aa: CASRSQETQYF
cdr3_nt: TGTGCCAGCAGAAGTCAAGAGACCCAGTACTTC

v_call: TRBV4-1
j_call: TRBJ2-1
clone_size: -
d_call: TRBD1
cdr3_aa: CASSQGGQGRWQFF
cdr3_nt: TGCGCCAGCAGCCAAGGAGGACAGGGTCGCTGGCAGTTCTTC

v_call: TRBV19
j_call: TRBJ1-1
clone_size: once
d_call: -
cdr3_aa: CASSIGRGQTEAFF
cdr3_nt: TGTGCCAGTAGTATAGGAAGGGGTCAGACTGAAGCTTTCTTT

v_call: TRBV19
j_call: TRBJ2-1
clone_size: -
d_call: TRBD2
cdr3_aa: CASSSGRASFYNEQFF
cdr3_nt: TGTGCCAGTAGTAGCGGGAGGGCCTCTTTCTACAATGAGCAGTTCTTC

v_call: TRBV18
j_call: TRBJ1-3
clone_size: -
d_call: -
cdr3_aa: CASSPLDSLSGNTIYF
cdr3_nt: TGTGCCAGCTCACCGCTAGACAGCCTCTCTGGAAACACCATATATTTT

v_call: TRBV21-1
j_call: TRBJ2-5
clone_size: once
d_call: -
cdr3_aa: CASSKQGETQYF
cdr3_nt: TGTGCCAGCAGCAAACAGGGGGAGACCCAGTACTTC

v_call: TRBV19
j_call: TRBJ1-5
clone_size: -
d_call: TRBD1
cdr3_aa: CASSIRDRVHQPQHF
cdr3_nt: TGTGCCAGTAGTATCCGGGACAGGGTCCATCAGCCCCAGCATTTT

v_call: TRBV28
j_call: TRBJ2-2
clone_size: -
d_call: TRBD2
cdr3_aa: CASRELLAGANTGELFF
cdr3_nt: TGTGCCAGCAGAGAACTACTAGCGGGAGCCAACACCGGGGAGCTGTTTTTT

v_call: TRBV4-2
j_call: TRBJ2-3
clone_size: -
d_call: -
cdr3_aa: CASSQEFYGKDTQYF
cdr3_nt: TGTGCCAGCAGCCAAGAGTTTTACGGGAAGGATACGCAGTATTTT

v_call: TRBV28
j_call: TRBJ1-2
clone_size: -
d_call: -
cdr3_aa: CASRQYTQDVYGYTF
cdr3_nt: TGTGCCAGCAGGCAATACACACAGGACGTCTATGGCTACACCTTC

v_call: TRBV5-1
j_call: TRBJ2-1
clone_size: -
d_call: -
cdr3_aa: CASSLPTPYYNEQFF
cdr3_nt: TGCGCCAGCAGCCTGCCTACTCCCTACTACAATGAGCAGTTCTTC

v_call: TRBV4-1
j_call: TRBJ2-7
clone_size: -
d_call: -
cdr3_aa: CASSQAGLVREQYF
cdr3_nt: TGCGCCAGCAGCCAGGCCGGGTTGGTTCGGGAGCAGTACTTC

v_call: TRBV5-1
j_call: TRBJ2-1
clone_size: -
d_call: -
cdr3_aa: CASSRGRASSYNEQFF
cdr3_nt: TGCGCCAGCAGCAGGGGGAGGGCGAGCTCCTACAATGAGCAGTTCTTC

v_call: TRBV25-1
j_call: TRBJ2-1
clone_size: -
d_call: -
cdr3_aa: CASSEFQPRRSNEQFF
cdr3_nt: TGTGCCAGCAGTGAATTCCAACCGCGGCGGTCCAATGAGCAGTTCTTC

v_call: TRBV4-1
j_call: TRBJ1-2
clone_size: -
d_call: TRBD1
cdr3_aa: CASSLTPRQGAGGYTF
cdr3_nt: TGCGCCAGCAGCCTCACACCCCGACAGGGGGCTGGGGGCTACACCTTC

v_call: TRBV11-2
j_call: TRBJ2-1
clone_size: -
d_call: -
cdr3_aa: CASSFGAADEQFF
cdr3_nt: TGTGCCAGCAGCTTTGGTGCGGCGGATGAGCAGTTCTTC